What follows describes a single TCR beta chain. No DNA is shown, since the ends of the CDR3 on it are uncertain; the CDR3 is the one TCRdb lists. Per the original methods: By means of reference gene primer amplification, nucleated cell counts were estimated. TCRdb's copy holds only in-frame clones and misses some; the assay was immunoSEQ multiplex PCR. D and trimming were read from the DNA, whereas the V and J calls and clone size are those reported in that table. The data hold 110,000 to 150,000 clones, with about 87% observed a single time. The source of the sample is a study of blood T cell repertoires in COVID-19. Study-wide context: COVID-19 samples collected from the United States, Italy and Spain covered acute and convalescent phases. T cells, B-cell-depleted T cells, or PBMCs provided the cDNA or gDNA that served as material.

The CDR3 is 15 residues long, counting both termini. CDR1 and CDR2 from the germline V gene are WSHSY and SAAADI. The receptor's source is a human donor in a cohort sampled during active COVID-19. Sequenced material: peripheral blood. The chain is built from TRBV10-2 and TRBJ1-4; the DNA was not compared with TRBD1, the D call given in the table. The CDR3 is CASSTSGQLSKKLFF.